The TCR beta chain described here comes from a study of T cell responses to AZD1222 COVID-19 vaccine (dated by TCRdb to the early 2020s). For the wider study: A total of more than 230 trial participants underwent TCR sequencing, of whom 207 had received two doses of AZD1222 and about 25 had received two doses of the MenACWY control vaccine. Trial participants were enrolled by age into 18-55, 56-69 and 70-plus year subgroups, with roughly 160, 29 and 62 TCR-sequenced participants respectively.

The CDR3 regions of human TCRbeta chains were subjected to immunosequencing. The authors' analysis ran thus. Repertoire TCRs were checked for matches against a reference library of SARS-CoV-2-specific TCRs that had been generated using the MIRA antigen-specificity platform. Breadth was defined as the fraction of unique TCRs that were SARS-CoV-2-associated. Depth was defined as the fraction of total T cells that were SARS-CoV-2-associated. Each spike-specific TCR was assigned to its reactive spike region and to a CD4 or CD8 class using the MIRA data. Log10-transformed breadth and depth values were compared by one-way ANOVA with Sidak's multiple comparisons tests. In its TCRdb copy, this immuneACCESS table keeps in-frame sequences only and misses some clones. Where compared with another copy, unresolved V genes explain less than half of these, and the others have no known cause. That table furnishes V, J and clone size, whereas the DNA furnished D and trimming. For this sample there are about 270,000 clones; about 94% appear just once. The ten biggest clones cover about 0.5% of the sample.

With respect to this clone: Its antigen remains unidentified. The record has no base qualities; no much larger clone is one base away.

The paper's findings and limits, for the study overall: Because no day 14 peak-response samples were available, repertoires were characterized only after the peak T cell response. Reportedly, close to half of the unique spike-specific TCRs recognized epitopes lying outside the regions that are mutated in the B.1.351 and B.1.1.7 variants. Conclusions about previously exposed vaccinees were limited because only six AZD1222 recipients were SARS-CoV-2 seropositive at baseline. A significant rise in spike-specific TCR breadth and depth was observed after two AZD1222 doses relative to day 0 and relative to MenACWY recipients. The vaccine-associated CD4 TCRs covered the entire spike protein, and the dominant responses fell in regions 160-218 and 743-854. In the small 56-69-year group, the increase in depth fell short of significance, most likely because of low power. Most participants were white British and females outnumbered males, and the authors suggested that clonal diversity may have been underestimated.

The sample's time point label is to be understood as: about 28 days (+/-7) after the second vaccine dose. AZD1222 recipients whose second dose came at about 4 weeks and those whose second dose came at about 12 weeks were combined into one group, since spike-specific TCR depth and breadth did not differ between the two schedules. Samples from vaccinated people were obtained from the UK trials COV001 and COV002, which included a single-blind randomized controlled phase 2/3 trial of AZD1222 (ChAdOx1 nCoV-19) in healthy adults. Trial participant PBMC samples were collected at day 0 and day 28 after the second dose for TCRbeta chain sequencing. The sample here was peripheral blood, taken 28 days after the second AZD1222 dose. The TCR sequence derives from an adult who received the AZD1222 COVID-19 vaccine.

CDR3 loop: CASSLLQGSGNTIYF. At the DNA level, the sequence is TGTGCCAGCAGCCTTTTACAGGGCTCTGGAAACACCATATATTTT. Recombination joined TRBV2 with TRBJ1-3, with TRBD1 tentatively as D gene (6 bases match). V and J are truncated by 6 bases and 0 bases respectively, leaving an intervening sequence of 12 bases. CDR1 and CDR2, looked up from the germline V gene, are SNHLY and FYNNEI. The CDR3 covers 15 residues, taking in both the cysteine and the phenylalanine. The DNA shown is the 45-base CDR3, in frame from base 1.